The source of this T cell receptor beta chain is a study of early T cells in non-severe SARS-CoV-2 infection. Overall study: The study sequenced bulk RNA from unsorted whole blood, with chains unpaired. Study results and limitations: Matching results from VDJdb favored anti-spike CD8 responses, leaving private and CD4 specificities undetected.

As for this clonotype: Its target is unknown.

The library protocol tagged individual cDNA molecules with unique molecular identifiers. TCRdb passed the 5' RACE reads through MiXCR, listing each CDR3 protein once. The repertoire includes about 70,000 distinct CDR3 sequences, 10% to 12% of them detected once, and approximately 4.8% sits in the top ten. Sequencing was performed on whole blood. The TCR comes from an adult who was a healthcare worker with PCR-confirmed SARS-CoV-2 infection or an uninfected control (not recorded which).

This chain's CDR3 is CASSTRQQPQYF. CDR3 DNA sequence: TGTGCCAGCAGCACTCGACAGCAGCCGCAGTATTTT. This chain joins TRBV7-9 and TRBJ2-3; tentatively, D is TRBD1 (5 bases). The CDR3 sequence is 12 residues long. CDR1 is SEHNR and CDR2 is FQNEAQ in the germline V gene (reference sequence). Trimming stripped 5 bases from V and 10 bases from J, with 13 bases between.